The 13 T cell receptor beta chains presented below share a single source sample, sequenced in a study of monozygotic twins with inflammatory bowel disease. Following a re-call of the 5' RACE reads, TCRdb has one entry per CDR3 protein and lacks DNA. The listing records over 350,000 distinct CDR3 sequences. The sample taken for sequencing was blood. These TCRs come from a human donor with ulcerative colitis or Crohn's disease, or a healthy co-twin of an affected twin (not recorded which).

The chain has TRBV5-1 and TRBJ1-6; TCRdb's D gene call, TRBD1, goes unchecked for lack of DNA. The germline V gene has CDR1 SGHRS and CDR2 YFSETQ. This CDR3 is 16 amino acids long. CDR3 in amino acids: CASSLEAGTGVSPLHF. Drawing the rest from reference TRBV5-1 and TRBJ1-6, the complete variable domain is KAGVTQTPRYLIKTRGQQVTLSCSPISGHRSVSWYQQTPGQGLQFLFEYFSETQRNKGNFPGRFSGRQFSNSRSEMNVSTLELGDSALYLCASSLEAGTGVSPLHFGNGTRLTVT.

The gene calls are TRBV5-1 and TRBJ2-7. The germline CDR1 and CDR2 sequences are SGHRS and YFSETQ. This CDR3 region has 13 residues. The chain's CDR3 is CASKTESSYEQYF.

The CDR3 region is CSASEGGGHGYTF. This sequence joins TRBV20-1 and TRBJ1-2; TCRdb picks TRBD1, but there is no DNA to check that call. CDR3 length: 13 residues. Looked up from germline, CDR1 is DFQATT and CDR2 is SNEGSKA (reference sequence).

The rearrangement uses TRBV9 and TRBJ2-5; TCRdb's D gene call, TRBD1, goes unchecked for lack of DNA. The CDR3 is 15 amino acids. CDR1 is SGDLS, CDR2 YYNGEE, per germline. The CDR3 spells CASSGLRGAQETQYF.

This chain connects TRBV7-2 to TRBJ2-7; absent DNA, TCRdb's TRBD1 call cannot be checked. Per the germline V gene, CDR1 is SGHTA and CDR2 is FQGNSA. CDR3 length: 15 residues. The CDR3 spells CASSLVERGDYEQYF.

The CDR3 sequence is CASSVALGEGYEQYF. The rearrangement uses TRBV9 and TRBJ2-7; as DNA is missing, the TRBD1 call by TCRdb cannot be tested. The CDR3 loop spans 15 amino acids. From germline, CDR1 is SGDLS and CDR2 YYNGEE.

This sequence joins TRBV18 and TRBJ1-3; with no DNA, the TCRdb D assignment of TRBD1 cannot be verified. This CDR3 region has 16 residues. Germline V gene sequence: CDR1 KGHSH, CDR2 LQKENI. The CDR3 loop is CASSLGPVSSGNTIYF.

The chain is built from TRBV10-2 and TRBJ2-3; with no DNA, the TCRdb D assignment of TRBD2 cannot be verified. This CDR3 contains 14 residues. Germline V gene sequence: CDR1 WSHSY, CDR2 SAAADI. CDR3 amino acids: CASKLAGAGDTQYF.

The chain employs TRBV12-3 or TRBV12-4 and TRBJ2-2; TCRdb reports TRBD1, a call that lacks DNA to check it against. The CDR3 consists of 17 residues. The CDR3 region is CASTPSTGTGVAGELFF.

This chain connects TRBV7-2 to TRBJ2-5; lacking DNA, the TRBD1 call made by TCRdb goes unchecked. Germline CDR1 is SGHTA and CDR2 is FQGNSA. There are 16 residues in the CDR3. The CDR3 reads CASGRTGDPYQETQYF.

This sequence joins TRBV30 and TRBJ2-3; the D call of TRBD1 rests on TCRdb alone, since no DNA is present to check it. The CDR3 totals 14 residues. Germline assignment: CDR1 GTSNPN and CDR2 SVGIG (reference sequence). CDR3 region: CAWSSQTGPDTQYF.

This chain joins TRBV12-3 or TRBV12-4 and TRBJ2-1; lacking DNA, the TRBD1 call made by TCRdb goes unchecked. The CDR3 totals 12 residues. The CDR3 is CASSPRIYEQFF.

V is TRBV29-1 and J is TRBJ1-2. Germline-derived CDR1 and CDR2 are SQVTM and ANQGSEA. The CDR3 is 13 residues long. The CDR3 region is CSVAVSLSGGYTF.